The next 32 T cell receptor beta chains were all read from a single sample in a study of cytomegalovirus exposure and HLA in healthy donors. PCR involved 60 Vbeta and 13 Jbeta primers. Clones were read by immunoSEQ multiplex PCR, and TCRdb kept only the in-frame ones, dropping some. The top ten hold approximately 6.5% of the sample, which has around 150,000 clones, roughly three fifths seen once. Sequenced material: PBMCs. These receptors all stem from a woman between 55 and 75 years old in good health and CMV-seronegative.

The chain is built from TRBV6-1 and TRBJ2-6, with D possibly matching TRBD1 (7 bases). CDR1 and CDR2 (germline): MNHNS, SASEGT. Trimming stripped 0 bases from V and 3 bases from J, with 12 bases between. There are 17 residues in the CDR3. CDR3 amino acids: CASSEASGGIGANVLTF. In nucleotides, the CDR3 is TGTGCCAGCAGTGAAGCGTCAGGGGGGATTGGGGCCAACGTCCTGACTTTC.

The chain's CDR3 is CASSLVGLATGNEQFF. In DNA, the CDR3 is TGTGCCAGCAGCTTGGTGGGACTAGCCACCGGGAATGAGCAGTTCTTC. This chain connects TRBV7-3 to TRBJ2-1; 9 nucleotides line up with TRBD2. Unmatched junction bases numbered 10, after V lost 3 bases and J lost 7 bases. Germline V gene data show CDR1 as SGHTA and CDR2 as FQGTGA. The CDR3 covers 16 residues.

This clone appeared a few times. CDR3 bases: TGTGCCAGCAGCTTAGGGAGCGGTAACTCCTACGAGCAGTACTTC. It codes for CASSLGSGNSYEQYF. J is TRBJ2-7 and V is TRBV11-2, with D perhaps TRBD2 (5 bases). Germline values: CDR1 SGHAT, CDR2 FQNNGV. V was trimmed by 1 base and J by 0 bases, leaving 10 bases between them. The CDR3 runs 15 residues. The full variable domain, in which reference TRBV11-2 and TRBJ2-7 provide the parts outside the CDR3, is EAGVAQSPRYKIIEKRQSVAFWCNPISGHATLYWYQQILGQGPKLLIQFQNNGVVDDSQLPKDRFSAERLKGVDSTLKIQPAKLEDSAVYLCASSLGSGNSYEQYFGPGTRLTVT.

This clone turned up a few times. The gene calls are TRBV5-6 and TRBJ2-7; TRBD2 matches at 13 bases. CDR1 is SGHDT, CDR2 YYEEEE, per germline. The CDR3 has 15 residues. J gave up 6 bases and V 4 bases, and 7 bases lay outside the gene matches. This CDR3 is CASSRLLAGGREQYF. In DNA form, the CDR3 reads TGTGCCAGCAGCCGCCTACTAGCGGGGGGGCGCGAGCAGTACTTC.

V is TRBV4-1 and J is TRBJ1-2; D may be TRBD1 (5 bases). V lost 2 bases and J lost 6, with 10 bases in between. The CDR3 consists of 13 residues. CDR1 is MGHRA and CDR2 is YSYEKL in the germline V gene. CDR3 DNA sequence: TGCGCCAGCAGCCAAACCCAGGGAAATGGCTACACCTTC. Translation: CASSQTQGNGYTF.

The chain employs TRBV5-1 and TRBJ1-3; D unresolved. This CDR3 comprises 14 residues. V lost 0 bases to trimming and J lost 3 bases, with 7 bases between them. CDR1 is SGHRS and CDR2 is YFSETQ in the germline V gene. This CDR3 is CASSLAGYGNTIYF. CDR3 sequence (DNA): TGCGCCAGCAGCTTGGCGGGTTATGGAAACACCATATATTTT.

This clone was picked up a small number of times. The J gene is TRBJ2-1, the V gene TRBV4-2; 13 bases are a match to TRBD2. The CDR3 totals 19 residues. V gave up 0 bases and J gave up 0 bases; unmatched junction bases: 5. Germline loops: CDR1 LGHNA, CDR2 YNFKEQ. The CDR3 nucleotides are TGTGCCAGCAGCCAAGATGGGACTAGCGGGGTTAGCTCCTACAATGAGCAGTTCTTC. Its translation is CASSQDGTSGVSSYNEQFF.

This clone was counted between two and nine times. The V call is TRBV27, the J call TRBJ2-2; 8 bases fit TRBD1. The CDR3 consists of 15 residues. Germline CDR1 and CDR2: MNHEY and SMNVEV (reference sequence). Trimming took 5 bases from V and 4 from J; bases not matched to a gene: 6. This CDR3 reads CASSKTGGSTGELFF. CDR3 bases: TGTGCCAGCAGTAAAACAGGGGGGAGCACCGGGGAGCTGTTTTTT.

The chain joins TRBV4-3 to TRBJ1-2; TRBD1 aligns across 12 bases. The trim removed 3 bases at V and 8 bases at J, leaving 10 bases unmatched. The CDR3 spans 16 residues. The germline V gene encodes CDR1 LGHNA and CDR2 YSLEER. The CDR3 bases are TGCGCCAGCAGCCACCTCCTCGGGGGACAGGGGGCCGGCTACACCTTC. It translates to CASSHLLGGQGAGYTF.

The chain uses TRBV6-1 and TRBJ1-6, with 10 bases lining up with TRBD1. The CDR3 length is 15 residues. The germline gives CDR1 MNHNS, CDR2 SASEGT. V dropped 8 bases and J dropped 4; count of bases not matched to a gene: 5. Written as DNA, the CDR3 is TGTGCCAGCGACAGGGGGCAAGGTTATAATTCACCCCTCCACTTT. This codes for CASDRGQGYNSPLHF.

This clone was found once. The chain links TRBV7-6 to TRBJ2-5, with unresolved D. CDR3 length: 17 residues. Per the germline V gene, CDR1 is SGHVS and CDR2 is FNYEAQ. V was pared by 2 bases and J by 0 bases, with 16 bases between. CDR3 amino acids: CASSLRSLNRYQETQYF. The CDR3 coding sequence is TGTGCCAGCAGCTTACGATCACTAAACCGTTACCAAGAGACCCAGTACTTC.

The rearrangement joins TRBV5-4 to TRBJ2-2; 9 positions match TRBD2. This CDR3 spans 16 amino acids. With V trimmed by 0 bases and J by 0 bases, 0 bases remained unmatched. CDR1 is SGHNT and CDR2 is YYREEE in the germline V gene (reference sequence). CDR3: CASSLGLAANTGELFF. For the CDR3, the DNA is TGTGCCAGCAGCTTGGGACTAGCGGCGAACACCGGGGAGCTGTTTTTT.

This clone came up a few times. The CDR3 sequence is CASSMYSGANVLTF. The CDR3 DNA reads TGTGCCAGTAGTATGTACTCTGGGGCCAACGTCCTGACTTTC. The chain links TRBV19 to TRBJ2-6; D unclear. V was trimmed by 3 bases and J by 0 bases, leaving 3 bases between them. The CDR3 covers 14 residues. The germline V gene has CDR1 LNHDA and CDR2 SQIVND (reference sequence).

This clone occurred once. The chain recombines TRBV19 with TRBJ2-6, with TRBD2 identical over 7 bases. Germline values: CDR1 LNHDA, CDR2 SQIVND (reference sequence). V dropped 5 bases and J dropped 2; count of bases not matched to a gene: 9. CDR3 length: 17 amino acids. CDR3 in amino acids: CASSRGPGGTGANVLTF. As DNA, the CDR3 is TGTGCCAGTAGTCGGGGTCCGGGGGGAACTGGGGCCAACGTCCTGACTTTC.

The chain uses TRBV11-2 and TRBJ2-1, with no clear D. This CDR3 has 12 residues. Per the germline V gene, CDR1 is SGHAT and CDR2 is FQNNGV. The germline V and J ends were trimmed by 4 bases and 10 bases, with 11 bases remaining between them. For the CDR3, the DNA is TGTGCCAGCAGCTCCTTCGCCCTAGAGCAGTTCTTC. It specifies CASSSFALEQFF.

CDR3 sequence (DNA): TGTGCCAGGGCTTGGGGGGGAGTTGCGCCCCAGCATTTT. Encoded protein: CARAWGGVAPQHF. The J gene is TRBJ1-5, the V gene TRBV9, with a tentative D call TRBD1 (5 bases). The V and J ends lost 8 bases and 9 bases respectively, with 18 bases between them. The germline V gene encodes CDR1 SGDLS and CDR2 YYNGEE. The length of the CDR3 is 13 residues.

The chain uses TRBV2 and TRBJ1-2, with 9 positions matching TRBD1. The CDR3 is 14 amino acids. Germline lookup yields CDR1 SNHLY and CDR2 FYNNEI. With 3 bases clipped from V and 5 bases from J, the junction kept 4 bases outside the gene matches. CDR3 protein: CASSDSDRGYGYTF. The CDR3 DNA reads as TGTGCCAGCAGTGACTCGGACAGGGGTTATGGCTACACCTTC.

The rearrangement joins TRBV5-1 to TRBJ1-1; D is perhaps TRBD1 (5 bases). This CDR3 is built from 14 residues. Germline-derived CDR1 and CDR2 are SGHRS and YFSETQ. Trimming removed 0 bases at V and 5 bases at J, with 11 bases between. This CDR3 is CASSLALGGTEAFF. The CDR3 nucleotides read TGCGCCAGCAGCTTGGCCTTGGGGGGGACTGAAGCTTTCTTT.

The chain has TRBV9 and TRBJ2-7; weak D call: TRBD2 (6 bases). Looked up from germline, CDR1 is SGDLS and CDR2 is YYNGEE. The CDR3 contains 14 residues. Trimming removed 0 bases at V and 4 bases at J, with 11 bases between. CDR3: CASSVGGLIYEQYF. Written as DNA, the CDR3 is TGTGCCAGCAGCGTAGGGGGACTCATATACGAGCAGTACTTC.

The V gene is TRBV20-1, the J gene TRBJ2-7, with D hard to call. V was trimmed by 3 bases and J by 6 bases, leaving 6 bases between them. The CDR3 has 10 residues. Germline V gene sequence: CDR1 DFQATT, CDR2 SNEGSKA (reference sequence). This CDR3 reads CSARRAEQYF. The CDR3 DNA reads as TGCAGTGCTAGGAGAGCCGAGCAGTACTTC.

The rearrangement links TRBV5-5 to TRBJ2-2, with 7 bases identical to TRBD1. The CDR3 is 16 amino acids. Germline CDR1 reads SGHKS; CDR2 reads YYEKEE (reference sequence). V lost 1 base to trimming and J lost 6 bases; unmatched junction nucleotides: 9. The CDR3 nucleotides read TGTGCCAGCAGCTTGTTCTCTGGTCAGGGGGCCGGGGAGCTGTTTTTT. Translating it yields CASSLFSGQGAGELFF.

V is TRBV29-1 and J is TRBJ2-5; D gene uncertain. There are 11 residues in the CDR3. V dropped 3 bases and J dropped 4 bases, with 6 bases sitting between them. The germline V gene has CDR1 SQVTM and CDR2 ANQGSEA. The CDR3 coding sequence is TGCAGCGTTGACGCCGGAGAGACCCAGTACTTC. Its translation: CSVDAGETQYF.

CDR3 in amino acids: CSGWRPLGGEAFF. CDR3 sequence (DNA): TGCAGCGGGTGGCGACCCCTCGGCGGTGAAGCTTTCTTT. V and J are TRBV29-1 and TRBJ1-1; D is unclear. Per the germline V gene, CDR1 is SQVTM and CDR2 is ANQGSEA. V gave up 7 bases and J gave up 7 bases, with 19 bases separating them. The CDR3 is 13 residues long.

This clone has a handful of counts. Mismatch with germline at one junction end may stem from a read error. CDR3 residues: CSSSLARDYEQYF. CDR3 DNA sequence: TGTTCCAGCAGCTTAGCCAGGGATTACGAGCAGTACTTC. This sequence joins TRBV7-9 and TRBJ2-7; D might be TRBD1 (5 bases). The CDR3 runs to 13 residues. Germline assignment: CDR1 SEHNR and CDR2 FQNEAQ (reference sequence). Combining the CDR3 with reference TRBV7-9 and TRBJ2-7 gives the whole variable domain DTGVSQNPRHKITKRGQNVTFRCDPISEHNRLYWYRQTLGQGPEFLTYFQNEAQLEKSRLLSDRFSAERPKGSFSTLEIQRTEQGDSAMYLCSSSLARDYEQYFGPGTRLTVT.

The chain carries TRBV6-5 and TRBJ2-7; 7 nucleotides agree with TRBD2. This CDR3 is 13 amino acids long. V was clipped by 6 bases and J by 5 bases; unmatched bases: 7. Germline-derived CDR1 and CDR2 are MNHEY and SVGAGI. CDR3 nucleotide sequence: TGTGCCAGCAGACCAGGTAGCGGGCACGAGCAGTACTTC. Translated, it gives CASRPGSGHEQYF.

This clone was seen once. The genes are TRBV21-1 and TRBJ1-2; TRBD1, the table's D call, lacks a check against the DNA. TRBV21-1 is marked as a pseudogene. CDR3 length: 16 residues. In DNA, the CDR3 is TGTGCCAGCAGCAGAAAAAAGGGGACAGGGATCTATGGCTACACCTTC. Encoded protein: CASSRKKGTGIYGYTF.

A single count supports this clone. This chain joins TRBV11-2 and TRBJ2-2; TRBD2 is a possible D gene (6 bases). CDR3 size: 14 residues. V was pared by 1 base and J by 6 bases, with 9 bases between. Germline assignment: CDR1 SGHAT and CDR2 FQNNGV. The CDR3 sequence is CASSLGRGAGELFF. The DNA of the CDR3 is TGTGCCAGCAGCTTAGGGCGGGGTGCCGGGGAGCTGTTTTTT.

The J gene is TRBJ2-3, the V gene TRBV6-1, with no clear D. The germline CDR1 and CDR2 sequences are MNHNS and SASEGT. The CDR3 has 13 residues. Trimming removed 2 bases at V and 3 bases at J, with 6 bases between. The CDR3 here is CASSETQTDTQYF. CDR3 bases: TGTGCCAGCAGTGAAACTCAAACAGATACGCAGTATTTT.

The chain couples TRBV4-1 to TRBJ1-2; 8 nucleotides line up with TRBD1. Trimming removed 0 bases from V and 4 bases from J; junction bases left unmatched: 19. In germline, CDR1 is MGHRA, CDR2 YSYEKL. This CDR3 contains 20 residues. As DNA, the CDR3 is TGCGCCAGCAGCCAAGACACCTCGTCCGGGACAGGCCCGCGACTCTATGGCTACACCTTC. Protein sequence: CASSQDTSSGTGPRLYGYTF.

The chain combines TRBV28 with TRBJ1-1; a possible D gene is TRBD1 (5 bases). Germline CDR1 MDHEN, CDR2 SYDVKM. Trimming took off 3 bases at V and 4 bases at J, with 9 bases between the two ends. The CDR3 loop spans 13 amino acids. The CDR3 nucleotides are TGTGCCAGCAGTTTGGCGGGGGGCACTGAAGCTTTCTTT. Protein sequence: CASSLAGGTEAFF. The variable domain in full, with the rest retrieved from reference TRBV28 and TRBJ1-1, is DVKVTQSSRYLVKRTGEKVFLECVQDMDHENMFWYRQDPGLGLRLIYFSYDVKMKEKGDIPEGYSVSREKKERFSLILESASTNQTSMYLCASSLAGGTEAFFGQGTRLTVV.

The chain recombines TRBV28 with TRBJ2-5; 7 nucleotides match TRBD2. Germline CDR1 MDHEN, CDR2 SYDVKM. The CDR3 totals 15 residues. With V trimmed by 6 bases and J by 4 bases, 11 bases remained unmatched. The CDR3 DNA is TGTGCCAGCAGCCCTCGAGCTAGCGGATTAGAGACCCAGTACTTC. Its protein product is CASSPRASGLETQYF.

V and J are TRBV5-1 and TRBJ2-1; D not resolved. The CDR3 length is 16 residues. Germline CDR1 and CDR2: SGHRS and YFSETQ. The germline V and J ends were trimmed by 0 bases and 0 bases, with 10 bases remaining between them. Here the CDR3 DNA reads TGCGCCAGCAGCTTGGACCCTGCCTACTCCTACAATGAGCAGTTCTTC. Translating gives CASSLDPAYSYNEQFF.